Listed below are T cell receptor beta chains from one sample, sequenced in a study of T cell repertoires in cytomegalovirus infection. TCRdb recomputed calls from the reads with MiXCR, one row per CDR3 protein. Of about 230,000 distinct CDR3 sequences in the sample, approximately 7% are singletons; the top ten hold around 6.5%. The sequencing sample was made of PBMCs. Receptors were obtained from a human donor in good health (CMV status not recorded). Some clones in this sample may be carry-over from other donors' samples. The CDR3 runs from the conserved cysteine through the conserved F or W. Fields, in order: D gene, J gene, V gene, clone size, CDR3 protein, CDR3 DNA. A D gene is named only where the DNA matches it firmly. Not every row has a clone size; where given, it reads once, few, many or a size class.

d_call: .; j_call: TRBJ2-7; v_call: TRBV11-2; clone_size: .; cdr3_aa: CASSTRGYGGHYEQYF; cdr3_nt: TGTGCCAGCAGCACGAGAGGGTACGGGGGGCACTACGAGCAGTACTTC
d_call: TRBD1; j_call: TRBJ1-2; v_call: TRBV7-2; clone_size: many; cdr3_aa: CASSEDRGGYGYTF; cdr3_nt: TGTGCCAGCAGCGAGGACAGGGGAGGCTATGGCTACACCTTC
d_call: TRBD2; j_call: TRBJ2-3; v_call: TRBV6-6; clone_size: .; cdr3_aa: CASSYSISGGITDTQYF; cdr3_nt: TGTGCCAGCAGTTACTCGATTAGCGGGGGAATCACAGATACGCAGTATTTT
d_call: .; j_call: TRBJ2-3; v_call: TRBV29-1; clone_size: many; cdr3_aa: CSVVIRDRTDTQYF; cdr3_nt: TGCAGCGTTGTTATACGGGACCGCACAGATACGCAGTATTTT
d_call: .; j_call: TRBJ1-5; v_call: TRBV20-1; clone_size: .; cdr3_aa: CSARRGVSNQPQHF; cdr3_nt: TGCAGTGCTAGGCGGGGGGTAAGCAATCAGCCCCAGCATTTT
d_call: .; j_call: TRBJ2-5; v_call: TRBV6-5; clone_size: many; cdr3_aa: CASSYLAIGTQYF; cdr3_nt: TGTGCCAGCAGTTACCTCGCAATCGGGACCCAGTACTTC
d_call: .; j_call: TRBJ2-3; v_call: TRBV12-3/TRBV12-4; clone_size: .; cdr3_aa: CASSLAGSTNTQYF; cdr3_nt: TGTGCCAGCAGTTTAGCGGGCAGCACAAATACGCAGTATTTT
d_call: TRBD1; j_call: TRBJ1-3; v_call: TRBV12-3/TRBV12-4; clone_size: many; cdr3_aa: CASTERDRISGNTIYF; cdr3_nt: TGTGCCAGCACTGAGCGGGACAGGATCTCTGGAAACACCATATATTTT
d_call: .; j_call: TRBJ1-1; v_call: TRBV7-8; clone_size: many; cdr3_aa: CASSLLRGNTEAFF; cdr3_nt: TGTGCCAGCAGCTTACTACGGGGGAACACTGAAGCTTTCTTT
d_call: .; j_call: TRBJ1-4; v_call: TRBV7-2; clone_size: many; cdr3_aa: CASSWTPGNEKLFF; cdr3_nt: TGTGCCAGCAGTTGGACCCCCGGGAATGAAAAACTGTTTTTT
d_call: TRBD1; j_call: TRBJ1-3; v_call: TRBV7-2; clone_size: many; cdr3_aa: CASTSTGGSGNTIYF; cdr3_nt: TGTGCCAGCACTTCAACAGGGGGGTCTGGAAACACCATATATTTT
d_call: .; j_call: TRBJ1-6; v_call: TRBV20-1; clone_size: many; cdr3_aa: CSARRGESYNSPLHF; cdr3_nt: TGCAGTGCTAGGAGGGGAGAGTCCTATAATTCACCCCTCCACTTT
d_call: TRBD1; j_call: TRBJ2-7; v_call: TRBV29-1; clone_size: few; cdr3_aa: CSAGTGDREQYF; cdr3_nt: TGCAGCGCCGGGACAGGGGACCGGGAGCAGTACTTC
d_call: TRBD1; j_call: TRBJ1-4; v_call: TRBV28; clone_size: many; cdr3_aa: CASSQQTGISEKLFF; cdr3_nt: TGTGCCAGCAGTCAACAGACAGGGATAAGTGAAAAACTGTTTTTT
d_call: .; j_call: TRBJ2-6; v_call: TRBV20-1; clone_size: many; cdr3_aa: CSAGGGVPGANVLTF; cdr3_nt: TGCAGTGCGGGAGGGGGAGTCCCTGGGGCCAACGTCCTGACTTTC
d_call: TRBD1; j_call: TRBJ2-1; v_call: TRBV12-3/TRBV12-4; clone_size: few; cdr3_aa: CASIPGQGYNEQFF; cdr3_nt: TGTGCCAGCATACCGGGACAGGGATACAATGAGCAGTTCTTC